The subject of this entry is one T cell receptor beta chain. This sample is part of a study of CD8 T cells in Susac syndrome. After extraction with the RNeasy kit, about 0.5 to 1 ug of the RNA was reverse transcribed using random hexamers. TCRdb re-called the immunoSEQ multiplex PCR reads with MiXCR, one entry per CDR3 protein. In the table there are about 140,000 distinct CDR3 sequences, approximately 95% of which are singletons. The CDR3 contains 12 residues. Trimming took 3 bases from V and 4 from J, leaving 6 bases between them. CDR1 SGHTA and CDR2 FQGNSA come from the germline V gene. This clonotype was sampled from a human donor with Susac syndrome. Material: CD4+ T cells from PBMCs. The chain is built from TRBV7-2 and TRBJ1-2; D unresolved. The CDR3 coding sequence is TGTGCCAGCAGCTTTGGTGCCTATGGCTACACCTTC. Residues: CASSFGAYGYTF.